A selection of T cell receptor beta chains follows, all from one sample in a study of cytomegalovirus exposure and HLA in healthy donors. TCRdb's table, derived via immunoSEQ multiplex PCR, lists solely in-frame clones and lacks some. Among some 100,000 clones listed, about 88% were seen once. Sequencing used PBMCs. The receptors originated from a man younger than 30 in good health and CMV-seropositive. Both conserved end residues are part of each CDR3. D genes are given only for firm matches. Some rows mark clone size as missing; the rest say once, few, many or name a class of expanded clone.

D	J	V	size	CDR3	DNA
TRBD1	TRBJ2-2	TRBV2	NA	CASRRDRVDTGELFF	TGTGCCAGCAGGCGAGACAGGGTGGACACCGGGGAGCTGTTTTTT
NA	TRBJ1-1	TRBV19	NA	CASSGNSGRRTEAFF	TGTGCCAGTAGTGGGAACTCGGGGAGGAGGACTGAAGCTTTCTTT
NA	TRBJ2-3	TRBV18	NA	CASSPQGPDTQYF	TGTGCCAGCTCACCCCAGGGGCCGGATACGCAGTATTTT
NA	TRBJ2-7	TRBV7-6	NA	CASSPQTSLTPYEQYF	TGTGCCAGCAGCCCGCAGACATCACTTACCCCCTACGAGCAGTACTTC
NA	TRBJ1-1	TRBV10-3	NA	CAIWIGTINTEAFF	TGTGCCATCTGGATAGGGACAATTAACACTGAAGCTTTCTTT
NA	TRBJ1-2	TRBV15	NA	CATSRPANYGYTF	TGTGCCACCAGCAGACCTGCGAACTATGGCTACACCTTC
TRBD2	TRBJ2-1	TRBV18	NA	CASSPVKGLVYNEQFF	TGTGCCAGCTCACCCGTGAAAGGACTAGTCTACAATGAGCAGTTCTTC
NA	TRBJ2-5	TRBV11-2	once	CASSSHGGETQYF	TGTGCCAGCAGCTCTCACGGGGGAGAGACCCAGTACTTC
NA	TRBJ1-6	TRBV15	NA	CATSRDIGHNYNSPLHF	TGTGCCACCAGCAGAGATATCGGACATAACTATAATTCACCCCTCCACTTT
NA	TRBJ2-4	TRBV5-5	NA	CASSLESKNIQYF	TGTGCCAGCAGCTTGGAATCGAAAAACATTCAGTACTTC
TRBD2	TRBJ2-7	TRBV5-4	NA	CASSPGLAASYEQYF	TGTGCCAGCAGCCCGGGACTAGCGGCCTCCTACGAGCAGTACTTC
TRBD1	TRBJ1-3	TRBV6-1	NA	CASREQGAAGNTIYF	TGTGCCAGCAGAGAACAGGGGGCAGCTGGAAACACCATATATTTT
NA	TRBJ2-4	TRBV4-3	NA	CASSRELAKNIQYF	TGCGCCAGCAGCCGGGAGTTAGCCAAAAACATTCAGTACTTC
TRBD1	TRBJ2-2	TRBV25-1	NA	CASSDPGTGRFGELFF	TGTGCCAGCAGTGACCCCGGGACAGGGCGATTCGGGGAGCTGTTTTTT
NA	TRBJ2-7	TRBV28	NA	CASSLTGDSYEQYF	TGTGCCAGCAGTTTAACCGGGGATAGCTACGAGCAGTACTTC
NA	TRBJ2-7	TRBV6-5	NA	CASSVTVGQNYEQYF	TGTGCCAGCTCAGTTACTGTAGGACAGAACTACGAGCAGTACTTC
TRBD2	TRBJ2-2	TRBV28	once	CASRVAGDGGELFF	TGTGCCAGCAGGGTAGCGGGGGACGGCGGGGAGCTGTTTTTT
NA	TRBJ1-6	TRBV25-1	few	CASSESTGTNSPLHF	TGTGCCAGCAGTGAGTCTACAGGGACCAATTCACCCCTCCACTTT
TRBD1	TRBJ1-1	TRBV29-1	NA	CSVRSWGTGDSTEAFF	TGCAGCGTCCGGAGTTGGGGGACAGGGGACAGCACTGAAGCTTTCTTT
NA	TRBJ1-4	TRBV28	NA	CASSFGGLEKLFF	TGTGCCAGCAGTTTTGGGGGCTTAGAAAAACTGTTTTTT
NA	TRBJ2-1	TRBV6-6	once	CASTERIHNEQFF	TGTGCCAGCACCGAGAGGATTCACAATGAGCAGTTCTTC
NA	TRBJ1-5	TRBV10-3	NA	CAISDLGLTSNQPQHF	TGTGCCATCAGTGATCTTGGGCTTACGAGCAATCAGCCCCAGCATTTT
NA	TRBJ2-6	TRBV18	NA	CASSPGTFGSGANVLTF	TGTGCCAGCTCACCCGGGACTTTTGGCTCTGGGGCCAACGTCCTGACTTTC
TRBD2	TRBJ2-2	TRBV7-2	NA	CATRRGSPNTGELFF	TGTGCCACCCGGCGGGGGTCTCCGAACACCGGGGAGCTGTTTTTT
NA	TRBJ1-1	TRBV5-4	NA	CASSFGNTEAFF	TGTGCCAGCAGCTTCGGTAACACTGAAGCTTTCTTT
NA	TRBJ1-5	TRBV9	NA	CASSPRGGREPQHF	TGTGCCAGCAGCCCGAGGGGGGGGCGCGAGCCCCAGCATTTT
NA	TRBJ1-4	TRBV25-1	NA	CASVGHQGEKLFF	TGTGCCAGCGTGGGGCACCAGGGTGAAAAACTGTTTTTT
TRBD2	TRBJ2-1	TRBV6-4	NA	CASSDLAGSYNEQFF	TGTGCCAGCAGTGATTTAGCGGGCTCCTACAATGAGCAGTTCTTC